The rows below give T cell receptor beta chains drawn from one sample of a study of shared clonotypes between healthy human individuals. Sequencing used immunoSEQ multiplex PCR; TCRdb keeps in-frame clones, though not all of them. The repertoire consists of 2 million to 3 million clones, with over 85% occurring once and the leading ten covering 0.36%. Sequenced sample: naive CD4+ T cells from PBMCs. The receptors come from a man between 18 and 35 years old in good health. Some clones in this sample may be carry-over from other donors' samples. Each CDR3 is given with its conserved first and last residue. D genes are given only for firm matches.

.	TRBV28	CASRSQGSNTGELFF
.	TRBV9	CASSVGFRNYEQYF
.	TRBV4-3	CASSQVLAPTYEQYF
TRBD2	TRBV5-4	CASSLIAGSPYEQYF
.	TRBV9	CASSVVGTTNEKLFF
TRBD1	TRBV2	CATRQGTGELFF
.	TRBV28	CASTTYSNYGYTF
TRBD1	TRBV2	CASRASTGGDGYTF
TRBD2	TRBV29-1	CSVEPERGTISPGTQYF
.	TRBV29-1	CSVLREYQETQYF
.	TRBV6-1	CASSHMWGVQETQYF
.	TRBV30	CAWSVSSGAWETQYF
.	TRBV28	CASSLSSEGRGPEAFF
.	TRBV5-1	CASSLVYSVYGYTF
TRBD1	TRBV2	CASRTGLNTEAFF
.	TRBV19	CASRRAAGGYGYTF
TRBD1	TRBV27	CASKRVGQGSINEKLFF
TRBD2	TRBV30	CAWRLAGGGSGTQYF
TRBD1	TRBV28	CASSLDRGRAFF
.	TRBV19	CASSIGRRQPQHF
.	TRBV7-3	CASSLTGADTGELFF
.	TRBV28	CASSAQVGGNQPQHF
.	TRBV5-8	CASSLGGTGSYEQYF
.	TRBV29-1	CSASNINEKLFF
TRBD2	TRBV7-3	CASSLMSGANYNEQFF
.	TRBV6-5	CASSFDSYNEQFF
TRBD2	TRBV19	CASRLAGGGDTQYF
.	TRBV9	CASSARQAGTEAFF
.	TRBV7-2	CASSAGQREANVLTF
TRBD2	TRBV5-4	CASSFGTSGSMSYNEQFF
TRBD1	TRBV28	CASSYPGDRGSNYGYTF
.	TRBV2	CASSPQPSSYNEQFF
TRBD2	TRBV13	CASSPREAERVQYF
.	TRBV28	CASSQSGLKGYEQYF
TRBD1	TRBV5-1	CASRQGANEKLFF
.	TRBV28	CASSIRDIGEQYF
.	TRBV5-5	CASSLVEYQPQHF
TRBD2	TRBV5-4	CASSFGGRGHNEQFF
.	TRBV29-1	CSVTQTGGNTIYF